A selection of T cell receptor beta chains follows, all from one sample in a study of cytomegalovirus exposure and HLA in healthy donors. Produced via immunoSEQ multiplex PCR; TCRdb's table is partial and in-frame only. The sample holds 200,000 or so clones, approximately 84% seen once. Sequenced material: PBMCs. The receptors were sampled from a woman aged 30 to 39 in good health and CMV-seropositive. The CDR3 runs from the conserved cysteine through the conserved F or W. Each record gives: D gene, V gene, clone size, J gene, CDR3 DNA, CDR3 protein. A D gene is named only where the DNA matches it firmly. Rows give clone size only sometimes, using once, few, many, or a class for an expanded clone.

TRBD1	TRBV9	NA	TRBJ1-1	TGTGCCAGCAGCGTATTAACAGGGGCCGGGACTGAAGCTTTCTTT	CASSVLTGAGTEAFF
NA	TRBV7-9	NA	TRBJ2-2	TGTGCCAGCAGCTTATCAGACCCTCTGACTCCCGGGGAGCTGTTTTTT	CASSLSDPLTPGELFF
NA	TRBV7-9	NA	TRBJ2-2	TGTGCCAGCAGCCCAACCCCACGGCCAGGCCCGGCAAGGGAGCTGTTTTTT	CASSPTPRPGPARELFF
TRBD1	TRBV7-9	NA	TRBJ2-6	TGTGCCAGCAGCCCTAGGACAGGAGCCTCTGGGGCCAACGTCCTGACTTTC	CASSPRTGASGANVLTF
TRBD2	TRBV5-1	NA	TRBJ2-3	TGCGCCAGCAGCCTGACTGGCGGGGGGGCCTCAGATACGCAGTATTTT	CASSLTGGGASDTQYF
TRBD2	TRBV10-3	NA	TRBJ2-3	TGTGCCATCAGTAGCGGGAGAAGAACAGATACGCAGTATTTT	CAISSGRRTDTQYF
TRBD2	TRBV4-2	NA	TRBJ2-1	TGTGCCAGCAGCCACGAACTAGCGGGAGATGAGCAGTTCTTC	CASSHELAGDEQFF
NA	TRBV19	NA	TRBJ1-4	TGTGCCAGTAGGTCGACGGGGTCTAATGAAAAACTGTTTTTT	CASRSTGSNEKLFF
NA	TRBV6-5	NA	TRBJ1-1	TGTGCCAGCAGTTACGTTCGGGGTTTGAACACTGAAGCTTTCTTT	CASSYVRGLNTEAFF
NA	TRBV4-3	NA	TRBJ1-1	TGCGCCAGCAGCCAAGCCCTCGGCGGAGCGAACACTGAAGCTTTCTTT	CASSQALGGANTEAFF
NA	TRBV5-1	NA	TRBJ1-5	TGCGCCAGCAGTTTGGGGGGGGATAGCAATCAGCCCCAGCATTTT	CASSLGGDSNQPQHF
NA	TRBV7-2	NA	TRBJ1-4	TGTGCCAGCAGTAGGGGTGCTAATGAAAAACTGTTTTTT	CASSRGANEKLFF
NA	TRBV7-2	NA	TRBJ1-5	TGTGCCAGCAGCTTATTGCAGAATCAGCCCCAGCATTTT	CASSLLQNQPQHF
TRBD1	TRBV2	NA	TRBJ1-1	TGTGCCAGCGTGGGACAGGGGAAAAACACTGAAGCTTTCTTT	CASVGQGKNTEAFF
NA	TRBV5-6	NA	TRBJ2-5	TGTGCCAGCAGCTTGCTTCCGAACTCCCAAGAGACCCAGTACTTC	CASSLLPNSQETQYF
NA	TRBV28	NA	TRBJ1-2	TGTGCCAGCAGTCTACGCCAGGGCAGTAACTATGGCTACACCTTC	CASSLRQGSNYGYTF
NA	TRBV9	once	TRBJ2-5	TGTGCCAGCAGCGTAGGCCGGGGAAGGGAGACCCAGTACTTC	CASSVGRGRETQYF
TRBD2	TRBV27	NA	TRBJ2-7	TGTGCCAGCAGTTTAAGCGGGAACAACAACGAGCAGTACTTC	CASSLSGNNNEQYF
TRBD1	TRBV6-5	once	TRBJ1-6	TGTGCCAGCAGTTACCGGGACAGGGAAAATTCACCCCTCCACTTT	CASSYRDRENSPLHF
TRBD2	TRBV18	NA	TRBJ2-1	TGTGCCAGCTCAAAAGGGCCTAGCGGAGGAGGAGGATATGAGCAGTTCTTC	CASSKGPSGGGGYEQFF
TRBD1	TRBV4-2	NA	TRBJ2-6	TGTGCCAGCAGCCCAACCTCGGGGACAGGGAAAAGTGGGGCCAACGTCCTGACTTTC	CASSPTSGTGKSGANVLTF
TRBD2	TRBV10-3	NA	TRBJ2-7	TGTGCCATCAGTCGGGACTACCCCACCACTTTTACCGAGCAGTACTTC	CAISRDYPTTFTEQYF
NA	TRBV7-2	NA	TRBJ2-7	TGTGCCAGCAGCTTAACTCTACCGGCCTACGAGCAGTACTTC	CASSLTLPAYEQYF
NA	TRBV15	NA	TRBJ2-5	TGTGCCACCAGCAGAGTGGTGTTCGGGACTGCTCAAGAGACCCAGTACTTC	CATSRVVFGTAQETQYF
NA	TRBV19	once	TRBJ1-2	TGTGCCAGTAGTATTTCGGACAGCTTACTAACCTTC	CASSISDSLLTF
NA	TRBV18	once	TRBJ1-5	TGTGCCAGCTCACCACAGAGAAATCAGCCCCAGCATTTT	CASSPQRNQPQHF
NA	TRBV7-9	few	TRBJ2-1	TGTGCCAGCAGCTTAGGCACTCTATACAATGAGCAGTTCTTC	CASSLGTLYNEQFF
NA	TRBV2	NA	TRBJ2-7	TGTGCCAGCAGCCGTGGGGAGCGCGAGCAGTACTTC	CASSRGEREQYF
TRBD1	TRBV5-1	NA	TRBJ2-3	TGCGCCAGCACCAAAAGGGACAGCTACACAGATACGCAGTATTTT	CASTKRDSYTDTQYF
TRBD2	TRBV28	NA	TRBJ2-1	TGTGCCAGCAGTGGCCCGGGACTACAGAACGACAATGAGCAGTTCTTC	CASSGPGLQNDNEQFF
TRBD2	TRBV2	NA	TRBJ2-1	TGTGCCAGCAAAAGTCTACTAGCGTCGAATGAGCAGTTCTTC	CASKSLLASNEQFF
NA	TRBV14	NA	TRBJ1-2	TGTGCCAGCAGCCAAGAATCGGGGGCTAACTATGGCTACACCTTC	CASSQESGANYGYTF
TRBD1	TRBV2	NA	TRBJ1-2	TGTGCCAGTCTAAAGTCCCTCGGACAGGGGGCGGGAGGCTACACCTTC	CASLKSLGQGAGGYTF
NA	TRBV5-1	NA	TRBJ2-5	TGCGCCAGCAGCTTGGAGGGGGGGCGACAAGAGACCCAGTACTTC	CASSLEGGRQETQYF
TRBD1	TRBV7-2	NA	TRBJ2-4	TGTGCCAGCAGCTTTAAGGACAGGCTAGCCAAAAACATTCAGTACTTC	CASSFKDRLAKNIQYF
NA	TRBV28	once	TRBJ1-6	TGTGCCAGCAGCACCGGGACACGTATTTCACCCCTCCACTTT	CASSTGTRISPLHF
NA	TRBV7-2	NA	TRBJ1-5	TGTGCCAGCAGCTCCTCTCTTAATCAGCCCCAGCATTTT	CASSSSLNQPQHF
NA	TRBV2	once	TRBJ1-5	TGTGCCAGCAGCAGGGGAAATCAGCCCCAGCATTTT	CASSRGNQPQHF
TRBD2	TRBV19	NA	TRBJ2-3	TGTGCCAGTAGTATCCGGCTAGCGGGAAGCACAGATACGCAGTATTTT	CASSIRLAGSTDTQYF
NA	TRBV7-9	NA	TRBJ1-1	TGTGCCAGCAGCTTAGACACGAACACTGAAGCTTTCTTT	CASSLDTNTEAFF
TRBD1	TRBV5-1	NA	TRBJ2-7	TGCGCCAGCCGAAAGGACAGGGGGCGCCGCGAGCAGTACTTC	CASRKDRGRREQYF
TRBD1	TRBV7-6	NA	TRBJ1-1	TGTGCCAGCAGCTTATATGAGGAGGACAGGGAAGCTTTCTTT	CASSLYEEDREAFF
NA	TRBV14	NA	TRBJ2-7	TGTGCCAGCAGCCCCGCTCGGGGCGAGCAGTACTTC	CASSPARGEQYF
NA	TRBV6-6	NA	TRBJ2-7	TGTGCCAGCAGTTACACCGAGCAGGTCTCCTACGAGCAGTACTTC	CASSYTEQVSYEQYF